The clone carrying this TCR beta chain was recorded at least ten times. The data were taken from a study of molecular identifiers for immune sequencing clone quantification. Deletions cut 3 bases from V and 2 bases from J, with 8 bases between. The CDR3 covers 13 residues. Germline CDR1 is GTSNPN and CDR2 is SVGIG (reference sequence). TCRdb itself ran the PCR reads through MiXCR, one entry per CDR3 protein. This sample has more than 95,000 distinct CDR3 sequences, with approximately 24% found just once. It was from roughly 21,000 to 960,000 sorted cells, with 10%, 30% or 50% RNA, that naive CD8 libraries came.

The specimen sequenced was naive CD8+ T cells from blood, with Jurkat cell RNA spiked in. Subset specified: FACS-sorted CD8+CD4-CCR7+CD45RA+ naive T cells. J is TRBJ1-5 and V is TRBV30, with D perhaps matching TRBD1 (6 bases). The sequence was collected from a human donor in good health. Some libraries in this study had Jurkat cell RNA spiked in. CDR3 in amino acids: CAWSEGGNQPQHF. The CDR3 coding sequence is TGTGCCTGGAGCGAGGGGGGCAATCAGCCCCAGCATTTT.